The 32 T cell receptor beta chains below all came from one sample that was sequenced in a study of graft-versus-host responses after intestinal transplantation. Antigens of these TCRs are unknown. The assay was immunoSEQ multiplex PCR, and TCRdb's table has in-frame clones only and misses some. The data show under 140,000 clones, roughly 95% seen once. The sequencing here drew on unstimulated CD8+ T cells sorted from spleen or lymph node cells, taken before intestinal transplant. The receptor source for this set is a human donor who received an intestinal transplant.

The genes are TRBV20-1 and TRBJ2-5; D remains ambiguous. The CDR3 sequence is 10 residues long. Between the trimmed V and J ends, which lost 1 base and 12 bases, there was a span of 9 bases. CDR1 is DFQATT, CDR2 SNEGSKA, per germline (reference sequence). The CDR3 loop is CSARVTREYF. CDR3 bases: TGCAGTGCTAGAGTAACTCGGGAGTACTTC.

This rearrangement joins TRBV27 to TRBJ1-1, with a weak D call TRBD1 (6 bases). The CDR3 runs 14 residues. From germline, CDR1 is MNHEY and CDR2 SMNVEV (reference sequence). V was shortened by 8 bases and J by 0 bases, with 13 bases between the two germline ends. The CDR3 DNA follows: TGTGCCAGCGCCCAAGGGGGTTTGAACACTGAAGCTTTCTTT. This translates into CASAQGGLNTEAFF.

Note on this clone: At the DNA level, this CDR3 is encoded by other sequences in the same sample as well. The V gene is TRBV5-6, the J gene TRBJ1-3; no clear D gene. V lost 0 bases, J lost 0 bases, and 7 bases lay in between. Germline V gives CDR1 SGHDT, CDR2 YYEEEE. This CDR3 is built from 15 residues. CDR3 coding DNA: TGTGCCAGCAGCTTGGGAACCCACTCTGGAAACACCATATATTTT. Translation gives CASSLGTHSGNTIYF.

V gene TRBV15 combines with J gene TRBJ1-1; a possible D gene is TRBD1 (5 bases). The CDR3 length is 14 residues. In germline, CDR1 is LNHNV, CDR2 YYDKDF (reference sequence). V lost 3 bases, J lost 7 bases, and 15 bases lay in between. The CDR3 DNA is TGTGCCACCAGCAGGGGGTCGGGGGGGGATGAAGCTTTCTTT. Its translation: CATSRGSGGDEAFF.

The rearrangement joins TRBV6-5 to TRBJ1-3; D call uncertain. The CDR3 consists of 12 residues. Between the trimmed V and J ends, which lost 5 bases and 4 bases, there was a span of 6 bases. Per the germline V gene, CDR1 is MNHEY and CDR2 is SVGAGI. Here the CDR3 reads CASSDPGNTIYF. DNA of the CDR3: TGTGCCAGCAGTGACCCCGGAAACACCATATATTTT.

V and J are TRBV7-9 and TRBJ2-3, with TRBD2 identical over 7 bases. Germline CDR1 SEHNR, CDR2 FQNEAQ (reference sequence). With 3 bases clipped from V and 4 bases from J, the junction kept 7 bases outside the gene matches. This CDR3 is 15 amino acids long. The CDR3 DNA sequence: TGTGCCAGCAGCTTTCGCGGGAGAGCGGCAGATACGCAGTATTTT. Residues: CASSFRGRAADTQYF.

The rearrangement joins TRBV9 to TRBJ2-1; 8 bases are shared with TRBD1. The germline V gene encodes CDR1 SGDLS and CDR2 YYNGEE. Trimming cost V 0 bases and J 8 bases; bases outside gene matches: 4. The CDR3 is made up of 14 amino acids. The CDR3 sequence is CASSVAPGGYEQFF. CDR3 sequence (DNA): TGTGCCAGCAGCGTAGCCCCAGGGGGCTATGAGCAGTTCTTC.

This chain uses TRBV5-6 with TRBJ2-1; D gene unclear. The ends were cut back, 4 bases at V and 6 bases at J, with 17 bases in the middle. Per the germline V gene, CDR1 is SGHDT and CDR2 is YYEEEE. This CDR3 has 15 amino acids. The CDR3 sequence: CASSPSFNSPNEQFF. DNA for the CDR3: TGTGCCAGCAGCCCCTCCTTCAATTCCCCCAATGAGCAGTTCTTC. Supplemented by reference TRBV5-6 and TRBJ2-1, the full variable domain reads DAGVTQSPTHLIKTRGQQVTLRCSPKSGHDTVSWYQQALGQGPQFIFQYYEEEERQRGNFPDRFSGHQFPNYSSELNVNALLLGDSALYLCASSPSFNSPNEQFFGPGTRLTVL.

J is TRBJ1-1 and V is TRBV7-9, with D possibly matching TRBD1 (6 bases). Per germline, CDR1 SEHNR and CDR2 FQNEAQ (reference sequence). The CDR3 runs to 15 residues. Trimming took off 5 bases at V and 0 bases at J, with 13 bases between the two ends. The CDR3 region is CASSPRGPMNTEAFF. The CDR3 region has the DNA TGTGCCAGCAGCCCCAGGGGACCTATGAACACTGAAGCTTTCTTT.

The chain combines TRBV30 with TRBJ2-5; 7 bases are a match to TRBD2. The V gene's germline CDR1 is GTSNPN and CDR2 SVGIG (reference sequence). CDR3 length equals 14 residues. Unmatched junction bases numbered 9, after V lost 3 bases and J lost 5 bases. The CDR3, as DNA: TGTGCCTGGAGAAGCGGACTAGTAACCGAGACCCAGTACTTC. It encodes CAWRSGLVTETQYF.

V gene TRBV19 combines with J gene TRBJ2-5; 7 bases fit TRBD2. CDR3 size: 12 residues. Germline CDR1 is LNHDA and CDR2 is SQIVND (reference sequence). V lost 5 bases and J lost 4; bases outside the gene matches: 1. The CDR3 coding sequence is TGTGCCAGTAGTCCGGGGGGAGAGACCCAGTACTTC. Translation: CASSPGGETQYF.

CDR3 region: CASSSTRTEAFF. CDR3 coding DNA: TGTGCCAGCAGCTCAACCCGGACTGAAGCTTTCTTT. The J gene is TRBJ1-1, the V gene TRBV14; D gene unclear. Germline V gene data show CDR1 as SGHDN and CDR2 as FVKESK. The CDR3 runs to 12 residues. V gave up 5 bases and J gave up 5 bases, with 9 bases separating them.

Regarding this clone: Other nucleotide sequences from this sample produce the same CDR3. The chain combines TRBV9 with TRBJ2-2; D perhaps matches TRBD2 (5 bases). V shed 0 bases and J shed 8 bases, with 8 bases lying between them. The CDR3 is 13 residues long. The germline CDR1 and CDR2 sequences are SGDLS and YYNGEE. DNA for the CDR3: TGTGCCAGCAGCGTAGAGGGAGCGGGGGAGCTGTTTTTT. It translates to CASSVEGAGELFF.

V usage is TRBV19 and J usage is TRBJ2-5; D remains ambiguous. CDR1 is LNHDA and CDR2 is SQIVND in the germline V gene (reference sequence). Trimming stripped 3 bases from V and 5 bases from J, with 10 bases between. The CDR3 spans 13 residues. In DNA, the CDR3 is TGTGCCAGTAGTATCGTCTCCGGGGAGACCCAGTACTTC. Residues: CASSIVSGETQYF.

This clone was counted a single time. This chain joins TRBV28 and TRBJ1-4, with 7 nucleotides matching TRBD1. This CDR3 region has 16 residues. Trimming at V came to 7 bases and at J to 0 bases, leaving 8 bases not matched to a gene. Germline loops: CDR1 MDHEN, CDR2 SYDVKM. CDR3 amino acids: CASNTDRPATNEKLFF. In DNA form, the CDR3 reads TGTGCCAGCAACACGGACAGGCCGGCAACTAATGAAAAACTGTTTTTT.

This chain connects TRBV7-2 to TRBJ1-5; maybe TRBD1 (6 bases). CDR1 is SGHTA, CDR2 FQGNSA, per germline. Trimming removed 3 bases from V and 1 base from J, with 16 bases in between. The CDR3 is made up of 17 amino acids. CDR3 loop: CASSFSAGASSNQPQHF. The CDR3 nucleotides are TGTGCCAGCAGCTTCTCGGCGGGGGCTTCGAGCAATCAGCCCCAGCATTTT.

About this clone: Germline is not matched at one junction end, which may reflect a read error. This chain uses TRBV7-7 with TRBJ2-1; a weak D match, TRBD1 (6 bases). This CDR3 region has 13 residues. The germline CDR1 and CDR2 sequences are SSHAT and FNYEAQ (reference sequence). CDR3 in DNA: TGTGCTAGCAGCCTTAACAGGGTAGATGAGCAGTTCTTC. Amino acids: CASSLNRVDEQFF. Full variable domain (outside the CDR3, taken from reference TRBV7-7 and TRBJ2-1): GAGVSQSPRYKVTKRGQDVTLRCDPISSHATLYWYQQALGQGPEFLTYFNYEAQPDKSGLPSDRFSAERPEGSISTLTIQRTEQRDSAMYRCASSLNRVDEQFFGPGTRLTVL.

J is TRBJ1-1 and V is TRBV5-4; 12 bases fit TRBD1. The CDR3 totals 15 residues. Unmatched junction bases numbered 7, after V lost 3 bases and J lost 7 bases. Germline V gene sequence: CDR1 SGHNT, CDR2 YYREEE (reference sequence). CDR3 in amino acids: CASSWDRGQWGEAFF. CDR3 DNA sequence: TGTGCCAGCAGCTGGGACAGGGGGCAATGGGGTGAAGCTTTCTTT.

CDR3 amino acids: CASSLSGTGYEAFF. The DNA of the CDR3 is TGTGCCAGCAGCTTATCGGGGACAGGGTATGAAGCTTTCTTT. The chain combines TRBV7-9 with TRBJ1-1; 9 nucleotides align to TRBD1. The CDR3 contains 14 residues. The ends lost 2 bases at V and 7 bases at J; junction bases unmatched: 5. Germline lookup yields CDR1 SEHNR and CDR2 FQNEAQ (reference sequence).

This chain links TRBV19 with TRBJ2-7; 7 bases map to TRBD1. Per germline, CDR1 LNHDA and CDR2 SQIVND (reference sequence). The CDR3 runs 15 residues. The V and J ends lost 7 bases and 7 bases, in that order; junction bases with no gene match: 16. CDR3 DNA: TGTGCCAGTAACGCCCCCGACAGGGCCCCTAGTGAGCAGTACTTC. Protein: CASNAPDRAPSEQYF.

In DNA, the CDR3 is TGCGCCAGCAGCCCGACTAGCGGCTACAATGAGCAGTTCTTC. Protein product: CASSPTSGYNEQFF. The rearrangement joins TRBV4-1 to TRBJ2-1; 9 positions match TRBD2. The germline gives CDR1 MGHRA, CDR2 YSYEKL. The junction had 1 base not matched to a gene; V was cut back by 4 bases and J by 3 bases. The CDR3 has 14 amino acids.

The rearrangement uses TRBV4-1 and TRBJ2-3, with a possible D match to TRBD1 (5 bases). V was trimmed by 8 bases and J by 0 bases, leaving 15 bases between them. The CDR3 consists of 15 residues. The germline V gene has CDR1 MGHRA and CDR2 YSYEKL. The CDR3 is CASSPRQGSTDTQYF. CDR3 in DNA: TGCGCCAGCTCGCCCCGGCAGGGAAGCACAGATACGCAGTATTTT.

The chain recombines TRBV11-2 with TRBJ1-2, with a weak D call TRBD1 (5 bases). The CDR3 length is 13 residues. The ends were cut back, 3 bases at V and 6 bases at J, with 11 bases in the middle. CDR1 is SGHAT and CDR2 is FQNNGV in the germline V gene. The CDR3 DNA reads as TGTGCCAGCAGCTTTGGGGCAGTGGATGGCTACACCTTC. Residues: CASSFGAVDGYTF.

V and J are TRBV15 and TRBJ1-2; 7 positions agree with TRBD1. CDR1 LNHNV and CDR2 YYDKDF come from the germline V gene (reference sequence). V shed 3 bases and J 6 bases; nucleotides not matched to a gene: 10. This CDR3 has 15 residues. The CDR3 is CATSSDPDRANGYTF. Here the CDR3 DNA reads TGTGCCACCAGCAGCGATCCCGACAGGGCCAATGGCTACACCTTC.

The chain is built from TRBV5-4 and TRBJ2-5; perhaps TRBD1 as D (6 bases). Germline CDR1 reads SGHNT; CDR2 reads YYREEE (reference sequence). The V gene lost 4 bases and the J gene lost 2 bases, with 15 bases spanning the gap. The CDR3 has 15 residues. For the CDR3, the DNA is TGTGCCAGCAGCCTCATGGGGGCCCCTCAAGAGACCCAGTACTTC. Protein: CASSLMGAPQETQYF.

This sequence joins TRBV5-6 and TRBJ2-2; 9 positions agree with TRBD2. The germline V gene encodes CDR1 SGHDT and CDR2 YYEEEE. The CDR3 covers 16 residues. Unmatched junction bases numbered 4, after V lost 3 bases and J lost 1 base. The CDR3 DNA is TGTGCCAGCAGCTGGATGACTAGCGGGAACACCGGGGAGCTGTTTTTT. As protein: CASSWMTSGNTGELFF.

CDR3 bases: TGTGCCAGCAGCTTAGAGCGGGGGAACAGGGAAAACAATGAGCAGTTCTTC. Its protein product is CASSLERGNRENNEQFF. This chain joins TRBV7-9 and TRBJ2-1; 8 nucleotides line up with TRBD2. J gave up 5 bases and V 1 base, and 10 bases lay outside the gene matches. This CDR3 is 17 amino acids long. Germline V lookup: CDR1 SEHNR, CDR2 FQNEAQ (reference sequence). Together with reference TRBV7-9 and TRBJ2-1, the CDR3 gives the full variable domain: DTGVSQNPRHKITKRGQNVTFRCDPISEHNRLYWYRQTLGQGPEFLTYFQNEAQLEKSRLLSDRFSAERPKGSFSTLEIQRTEQGDSAMYLCASSLERGNRENNEQFFGPGTRLTVL.

This clone appeared a single time. The chain is built from TRBV13 and TRBJ1-3, with D unresolved. V lost 2 bases and J 1 base, leaving 6 bases between the germline ends. CDR1 and CDR2 (germline): PRHDT, FYEKMQ (reference sequence). CDR3 length equals 14 residues. In DNA form, the CDR3 reads TGTGCCAGCAGCTTATGGCGATCTGGAAACACCATATATTTT. Its protein product is CASSLWRSGNTIYF. The full variable domain, rest sourced from reference TRBV13 and TRBJ1-3, is AAGVIQSPRHLIKEKRETATLKCYPIPRHDTVYWYQQGPGQDPQFLISFYEKMQSDKGSIPDRFSAQQFSDYHSELNMSSLELGDSALYFCASSLWRSGNTIYFGEGSWLTVV.

This clone came up once. The chain combines TRBV11-2 with TRBJ1-1; TRBD1 is a possible D gene (5 bases). The CDR3 is made up of 16 amino acids. Germline V lookup: CDR1 SGHAT, CDR2 FQNNGV. The V end was cut by 0 bases, the J end by 3 bases, with 14 bases between. The chain's CDR3 is CASSLDEGQGDTEAFF. CDR3 coding DNA: TGTGCCAGCAGCTTAGATGAGGGGCAGGGAGACACTGAAGCTTTCTTT.

V gene TRBV10-2 combines with J gene TRBJ2-5, with D unclear. The CDR3 covers 12 residues. V was clipped by 8 bases and J by 2 bases, with 9 bases between them. Per the germline V gene, CDR1 is WSHSY and CDR2 is SAAADI. The CDR3 sequence is CASQSPQETQYF. The CDR3 nucleotides read TGCGCCAGCCAATCCCCTCAAGAGACCCAGTACTTC.

This rearrangement joins TRBV4-1 to TRBJ2-1, with D hard to call. V was cut by 0 bases and J by 4 bases, with 10 bases left in between. This CDR3 has 15 amino acids. The V gene's germline CDR1 is MGHRA and CDR2 YSYEKL. The CDR3 reads CASSQEVGRYNEQFF. Written as DNA, the CDR3 is TGCGCCAGCAGCCAAGAGGTGGGCAGATACAATGAGCAGTTCTTC.

V usage is TRBV30 and J usage is TRBJ2-2; D may be TRBD1 or TRBD2 (5 bases each). The V end was cut by 8 bases, the J end by 8 bases, with 15 bases between. This CDR3 region has 12 residues. Germline CDR1 reads GTSNPN; CDR2 reads SVGIG (reference sequence). The chain's CDR3 is CAEGFGVGELFF. The CDR3, as DNA: TGTGCCGAGGGGTTCGGCGTAGGGGAGCTGTTTTTT.